These 24 T cell receptor beta chains came from one sample sequenced in a study of cytotoxic CD8 clonotypes in ibrutinib-treated CLL. Data came from immunoSEQ multiplex PCR; TCRdb stores just in-frame clones and leaves some out. The profile covers tens of thousands of clones, with 53% appearing a single time and about 33% taken by the ten largest. The sample was PBMCs, taken after 12 months of ibrutinib treatment. These receptors came from a human donor with chronic lymphocytic leukemia.

The gene calls are TRBV6-4 and TRBJ1-1, with TRBD1 matching over 8 bases. In germline, CDR1 is MRHNA, CDR2 SNTAGT. This CDR3 is built from 14 residues. Trimming took 6 bases from V and 0 from J; bases not matched to a gene: 3. The CDR3: CASRGDRMNTEAFF. CDR3 in DNA: TGTGCCAGCAGAGGGGACAGGATGAACACTGAAGCTTTCTTT.

The rearrangement uses TRBV30 and TRBJ1-6; D gene ambiguous. CDR1 and CDR2 from the germline V gene are GTSNPN and SVGIG (reference sequence). Trimming shortened V by 4 bases and J by 9 bases, and 10 bases separated the two germline ends. The CDR3 sequence is 12 residues long. The CDR3 DNA follows: TGTGCCTGGAAAGGTTTAGTTTCACCCCTCCACTTT. It encodes CAWKGLVSPLHF. The full variable domain, with the rest looked up from reference TRBV30 and TRBJ1-6, is SQTIHQWPATLVQPVGSPLSLECTVEGTSNPNLYWYRQAAGRGLQLLFYSVGIGQISSEVPQNLSASRPQDRQFILSSKKLLLSDSGFYLCAWKGLVSPLHFGNGTRLTVT.

The chain combines TRBV5-1 with TRBJ2-7, with 12 bases that match TRBD2. The CDR3 runs 13 residues. Germline V gene data show CDR1 as SGHRS and CDR2 as YFSETQ. J lost 3 bases, V lost 5 bases, and 0 bases had no gene match. The CDR3 is CASRTSGGYEQYF. The CDR3 nucleotides read TGCGCCAGCAGGACTAGCGGGGGCTACGAGCAGTACTTC.

This clone occurred many times. The rearrangement joins TRBV14 to TRBJ1-3, with D perhaps TRBD1 (6 bases). Between the trimmed V and J ends, which lost 4 bases and 8 bases, there was a span of 15 bases. CDR1 and CDR2 from the germline V gene are SGHDN and FVKESK. The CDR3 has 14 amino acids. This CDR3 reads CASSRRGTTDTIYF. Written as DNA, the CDR3 is TGTGCCAGCAGCCGAAGGGGGACAACCGACACCATATATTTT.

The chain carries TRBV18 and TRBJ1-2; unclear D gene. V lost 6 bases, J lost 3 bases, and 11 bases lay in between. Germline V gene lookup returns CDR1 KGHSH and CDR2 LQKENI. The CDR3 loop spans 13 amino acids. CDR3 sequence: CASSFREDYGYTF. For the CDR3, the DNA is TGTGCCAGCTCCTTCCGGGAGGACTATGGCTACACCTTC.

This clone has at least ten counts. The gene calls are TRBV19 and TRBJ1-2, with 9 bases aligning to TRBD1. Per the germline V gene, CDR1 is LNHDA and CDR2 is SQIVND (reference sequence). This CDR3 is built from 14 residues. The V segment lost 3 bases and the J segment 2 bases; nucleotides outside the gene matches: 1. The CDR3 spells CASSIGTGNYGYTF. The CDR3 nucleotides are TGTGCCAGTAGTATTGGGACAGGGAACTATGGCTACACCTTC.

This clone has only one observation. This rearrangement joins TRBV10-2 to TRBJ2-4; 11 bases are shared with TRBD2. This CDR3 region has 18 residues. V shed 6 bases, J shed 1 base, and the junction held 11 bases outside the gene matches. Germline lookup yields CDR1 WSHSY and CDR2 SAAADI. The CDR3 DNA follows: TGCGCCAGCAGGATTACTTTAGCGGGAGGGCCGGCCAAAAACATTCAGTACTTC. The encoded protein is CASRITLAGGPAKNIQYF.

The V and J genes are TRBV11-3 and TRBJ2-2; D is possibly TRBD2 (6 bases). Trimming cost V 0 bases and J 2 bases, with 22 bases left between them. CDR3 length equals 20 residues. The germline CDR1 and CDR2 sequences are SGHNT and YENEEA. The CDR3 nucleotides read TGTGCCAGCAGCTTAGAAACTAGGGGTGCGGGGACCCTTAACACCGGGGAGCTGTTTTTT. This gives the protein CASSLETRGAGTLNTGELFF.

This rearrangement joins TRBV2 to TRBJ1-3; TRBD1 might be the D (5 bases). V shed 3 bases and J shed 2 bases, with 8 bases lying between them. Germline lookup yields CDR1 SNHLY and CDR2 FYNNEI. The CDR3 runs 14 residues. The CDR3 DNA sequence: TGTGCCAGCAGTGATGGGGCAGCTGGAAACACCATATATTTT. This encodes CASSDGAAGNTIYF.

There are a few counts of this clone. V usage is TRBV4-1 and J usage is TRBJ2-5; 12 bases match TRBD2. CDR3 length: 15 residues. CDR1 MGHRA and CDR2 YSYEKL come from the germline V gene. V gave up 8 bases and J gave up 2 bases; unmatched junction bases: 6. The CDR3 is CASGPSGRVQETQYF. The CDR3 bases are TGCGCCAGCGGACCTAGCGGGAGGGTACAAGAGACCCAGTACTTC.

V gene TRBV6-1 combines with J gene TRBJ2-3; perhaps D is TRBD1 or TRBD2 (5 bases each). V was trimmed by 6 bases and J by 2 bases, leaving 9 bases between them. The length of the CDR3 is 13 residues. CDR1 is MNHNS, CDR2 SASEGT, per germline. The CDR3, as DNA: TGTGCCAGCAGCCGGGACCCCACAGATACGCAGTATTTT. Translating it yields CASSRDPTDTQYF.

The chain links TRBV19 to TRBJ1-5; maybe TRBD1 (5 bases). Germline V gene lookup returns CDR1 LNHDA and CDR2 SQIVND (reference sequence). The CDR3 covers 15 residues. V was clipped by 2 bases and J by 3 bases, with 11 bases between them. The CDR3 region is CASSISGGNNQPQHF. CDR3 DNA: TGTGCCAGTAGTATATCGGGGGGGAACAATCAGCCCCAGCATTTT.

The chain uses TRBV29-1 and TRBJ2-2; perhaps TRBD2 as D (5 bases). This CDR3 has 15 amino acids. CDR1 is SQVTM and CDR2 is ANQGSEA in the germline V gene. V lost 3 bases, J lost 0 bases, and 11 bases lay in between. CDR3 loop: CSVDAGVANTGELFF. The CDR3 region has the DNA TGCAGCGTTGATGCCGGGGTGGCGAACACCGGGGAGCTGTTTTTT.

The gene calls are TRBV5-8 and TRBJ2-7; 7 nucleotides align to TRBD2. Trimming removed 4 bases from V and 3 bases from J; junction bases left unmatched: 4. The CDR3 spans 13 residues. Per the germline V gene, CDR1 is SGHTS and CDR2 is YDEGEE. The CDR3 DNA sequence: TGTGCCAGCAGCAGGGGACTAAACTACGAGCAGTACTTC. Residues: CASSRGLNYEQYF.

In its sample, this clone was seen once. The chain combines TRBV5-4 with TRBJ2-1; maybe TRBD1 (5 bases). V was shortened by 0 bases and J by 2 bases, with 9 bases between the two germline ends. The germline CDR1 and CDR2 sequences are SGHNT and YYREEE (reference sequence). CDR3 length: 15 amino acids. The CDR3 DNA reads as TGTGCCAGCAGCTTGGACAGGTCTGCCTACAATGAGCAGTTCTTC. Amino acid sequence: CASSLDRSAYNEQFF.

The chain is built from TRBV6-6 and TRBJ2-7; possibly TRBD1 for D (6 bases). The V end was cut by 5 bases, the J end by 1 base, with 6 bases between. The CDR3 contains 12 residues. Germline-derived CDR1 and CDR2 are MNHNY and SVGAGI (reference sequence). Written as DNA, the CDR3 is TGTGCCAGCAGTCAGGGGTCCTACGAGCAGTACTTC. Its translation is CASSQGSYEQYF.

The chain joins TRBV9 to TRBJ1-6; 10 positions match TRBD1. Germline values: CDR1 SGDLS, CDR2 YYNGEE. With V trimmed by 2 bases and J by 6 bases, 2 bases remained unmatched. This CDR3 is 15 amino acids long. The CDR3: CASSVRTGGNSPLHF. In nucleotides, the CDR3 is TGTGCCAGCAGCGTGCGGACAGGGGGTAATTCACCCCTCCACTTT.

This chain connects TRBV6-6 to TRBJ1-2, with TRBD1 identical over 9 bases. The CDR3 consists of 15 residues. Germline V gene lookup returns CDR1 MNHNY and CDR2 SVGAGI (reference sequence). Trimming removed 8 bases from V and 8 bases from J; junction bases left unmatched: 15. CDR3 bases: TGTGCCAGCTTTAGCTCCGGGACAGGGCAAAGAGGCTACACCTTC. Protein product: CASFSSGTGQRGYTF.

The chain employs TRBV7-2 and TRBJ2-5, with TRBD1 matching over 7 bases. V shed 1 base, J shed 4 bases, and the junction held 3 bases outside the gene matches. The CDR3 spans 14 residues. The germline V gene encodes CDR1 SGHTA and CDR2 FQGNSA. The CDR3 region is CASSLGAGGETQYF. The CDR3 region has the DNA TGTGCCAGCAGCTTAGGGGCAGGGGGAGAGACCCAGTACTTC.

This clone has more than one count but fewer than ten. The chain links TRBV10-3 to TRBJ2-1, with D perhaps TRBD1 or TRBD2 (6 bases each). Per germline, CDR1 ENHRY and CDR2 SYGVKD. With 5 bases removed from V and 9 bases from J, the gap between germline ends came to 14 bases. The CDR3 totals 13 residues. Here the CDR3 DNA reads TGTGCCATCAGTTCCGAGGGGGGAACTGAGCAGTTCTTC. As protein: CAISSEGGTEQFF.

V gene TRBV11-2 combines with J gene TRBJ2-3; D may be TRBD2 (5 bases). The CDR3 is 14 residues long. CDR1 and CDR2 (germline): SGHAT, FQNNGV. Trimming took 1 base from V and 5 from J, leaving 10 bases between them. In DNA, the CDR3 is TGTGCCAGCAGCTTAGGGTTAGGAGGAGATACGCAGTATTTT. Encoded protein: CASSLGLGGDTQYF.

CDR3 loop: CASSSYYSYNEQFF. The CDR3 DNA reads TGTGCCAGCAGCTCTTACTACTCCTACAATGAGCAGTTCTTC. The chain links TRBV7-8 to TRBJ2-1, with D hard to call. The CDR3 is made up of 14 amino acids. Germline CDR1 reads SGHVS; CDR2 reads FQNEAQ. Trimming cost V 4 bases and J 0 bases, with 7 bases left between them.

This clone was seen more than once but under ten times. The J gene is TRBJ2-1, the V gene TRBV11-2, with D hard to call. The V end was cut by 1 base, the J end by 4 bases, with 14 bases between. The V gene's germline CDR1 is SGHAT and CDR2 FQNNGV. The length of the CDR3 is 16 residues. Here the CDR3 reads CASSLGPGAHYNEQFF. The CDR3 DNA follows: TGTGCCAGCAGCTTAGGGCCGGGTGCCCATTACAATGAGCAGTTCTTC.

The chain carries TRBV7-2 and TRBJ2-1; TRBD1 matches 10 bases. This CDR3 contains 15 residues. CDR1 and CDR2 from the germline V gene are SGHTA and FQGNSA. V dropped 5 bases and J dropped 9; count of bases not matched to a gene: 10. The CDR3 region is CASSLGGTGDAEQFF. The DNA for the CDR3 is TGTGCCAGCAGCCTGGGGGGGACAGGGGATGCTGAGCAGTTCTTC.